Below, 27 T cell receptor beta chains from the same sample are listed, as sequenced in a study of cytomegalovirus exposure and HLA in healthy donors. PCR involved 60 Vbeta and 13 Jbeta primers. Clones were read by immunoSEQ multiplex PCR, and TCRdb kept only the in-frame ones, dropping some. Here the sample spans around 99,000 clones, 77% being singletons. Sequenced input: PBMCs. The receptors originated from a male donor in good health and CMV-seronegative.

CDR3 bases: TGTGCCGCGGGGAGACAGGGGGCGGGGCAGCCCCAGCATTTT. The encoded protein is CAAGRQGAGQPQHF. The chain combines TRBV30 with TRBJ1-5; 10 positions match TRBD1. The ends lost 8 bases at V and 7 bases at J; junction bases unmatched: 11. The V gene's germline CDR1 is GTSNPN and CDR2 SVGIG (reference sequence). This CDR3 comprises 14 residues.

V gene TRBV9 combines with J gene TRBJ2-5, with D maybe TRBD2 (6 bases). Germline loops: CDR1 SGDLS, CDR2 YYNGEE. The V end lost 8 bases, the J end lost 5 bases, and 22 bases lay between the germline ends. The CDR3 covers 15 residues. CDR3 region: CASKPGLQLRETQYF. The CDR3, as DNA: TGTGCCAGTAAACCGGGACTCCAACTACGGGAGACCCAGTACTTC.

The chain employs TRBV28 and TRBJ2-7, with a possible D match to TRBD1 (5 bases). The CDR3 sequence is 16 residues long. The V gene's germline CDR1 is MDHEN and CDR2 SYDVKM. V gave up 6 bases and J gave up 5 bases, with 23 bases separating them. Here the CDR3 reads CASRNSGFAAQNEQYF. For the CDR3, the DNA is TGTGCCAGCAGGAATTCAGGGTTCGCCGCCCAAAACGAGCAGTACTTC.

The chain is built from TRBV7-3 and TRBJ2-5; D perhaps matches TRBD2 (5 bases). Germline CDR1 SGHTA, CDR2 FQGTGA. This CDR3 region has 14 residues. Trimming removed 2 bases from V and 5 bases from J, with 12 bases in between. Written as DNA, the CDR3 is TGTGCCAGCAGCTTAGCGGGCCTTGGGGAGACCCAGTACTTC. Amino acid sequence: CASSLAGLGETQYF.

This clone has just a few counts. The chain joins TRBV29-1 to TRBJ2-7, with 10 bases identical to TRBD2. The germline V gene has CDR1 SQVTM and CDR2 ANQGSEA. This CDR3 has 13 amino acids. V trimming: 8 bases; J trimming: 2 bases; junction bases outside the gene matches: 6. The CDR3 sequence is CSILAGQTYEQYF. In nucleotides, the CDR3 is TGCAGCATACTAGCGGGACAAACCTACGAGCAGTACTTC.

CDR3 amino acids: CASSFRNYEQYF. In DNA, the CDR3 is TGTGCCAGCAGCTTCCGTAACTACGAGCAGTACTTC. The chain uses TRBV5-4 and TRBJ2-7; D gene unclear. The length of the CDR3 is 12 residues. V was shortened by 2 bases and J by 3 bases, with 6 bases between the two germline ends. In germline, CDR1 is SGHNT, CDR2 YYREEE (reference sequence).

The chain uses TRBV15 and TRBJ1-1; TRBD1 agrees at 9 bases. The CDR3 consists of 18 residues. V lost 1 base and J lost 3; bases outside the gene matches: 12. CDR1 is LNHNV, CDR2 YYDKDF, per germline (reference sequence). Here the CDR3 reads CATSRGRILTGGDTEAFF. CDR3 nucleotides: TGTGCCACCAGCAGAGGACGAATATTGACAGGGGGTGACACTGAAGCTTTCTTT.

The chain's CDR3 is CASSLGGQGYEQYF. In DNA, the CDR3 is TGTGCCAGCAGCTTAGGTGGACAGGGCTACGAGCAGTACTTC. The chain couples TRBV7-8 to TRBJ2-7; 8 nucleotides align to TRBD1. The CDR3 contains 14 residues. V was pared by 1 base and J by 3 bases, with 2 bases of the junction left unmatched. Germline CDR1 SGHVS, CDR2 FQNEAQ.

This clone was observed a handful of times. This chain uses TRBV10-3 with TRBJ1-1; tentatively, D is TRBD1 (6 bases). Germline V gene sequence: CDR1 ENHRY, CDR2 SYGVKD. V lost 5 bases and J 0 bases, leaving 13 bases between the germline ends. CDR3 length: 15 amino acids. In nucleotides, the CDR3 is TGTGCCATCAGTCATTGGGACACCGTGAACACTGAAGCTTTCTTT. Translation: CAISHWDTVNTEAFF.

This chain joins TRBV27 and TRBJ2-4; 8 bases line up with TRBD1. This CDR3 region has 17 residues. The germline CDR1 and CDR2 sequences are MNHEY and SMNVEV (reference sequence). Losses at the gene ends were 5 bases for V and 3 bases for J; bases not matched to a gene: 12. The CDR3 region has the DNA TGTGCCAGCAGTCGGGACAGGAGGGCCATTGGCAAAAACATTCAGTACTTC. As protein: CASSRDRRAIGKNIQYF.

The chain recombines TRBV2 with TRBJ2-3, with a weak D call TRBD1 (5 bases). This CDR3 has 15 residues. V lost 9 bases, J lost 7 bases, and 23 bases lay in between. Germline assignment: CDR1 SNHLY and CDR2 FYNNEI. The DNA of the CDR3 is TGTGCCAGGACCCGTGGGGCCGGTGGGATGAATACGCAGTATTTT. Protein product: CARTRGAGGMNTQYF.

The gene calls are TRBV5-1 and TRBJ2-2, with D possibly TRBD2 on 5 matching bases. The germline V gene encodes CDR1 SGHRS and CDR2 YFSETQ. V lost 2 bases and J 7 bases, leaving 21 bases between the germline ends. The CDR3 length is 17 residues. In DNA form, the CDR3 reads TGCGCCAGCAGCTTACTCTTCGGAGGAATCACGGGCGGGGAGCTGTTTTTT. Translated: CASSLLFGGITGGELFF. Combining the CDR3 with reference TRBV5-1 and TRBJ2-2 gives the whole variable domain KAGVTQTPRYLIKTRGQQVTLSCSPISGHRSVSWYQQTPGQGLQFLFEYFSETQRNKGNFPGRFSGRQFSNSRSEMNVSTLELGDSALYLCASSLLFGGITGGELFFGEGSRLTVL.

The rearrangement joins TRBV2 to TRBJ2-4, with 8 bases lining up with TRBD2. CDR1 and CDR2 from the germline V gene are SNHLY and FYNNEI. Losses at the gene ends were 4 bases for V and 0 bases for J; bases not matched to a gene: 5. This CDR3 is 16 amino acids long. This CDR3 reads CASSGGLAGAKNIQYF. Written as DNA, the CDR3 is TGTGCCAGCAGTGGCGGACTAGCCGGAGCCAAAAACATTCAGTACTTC.

V and J are TRBV28 and TRBJ1-2; D is unclear. The length of the CDR3 is 15 residues. V gave up 4 bases and J gave up 6 bases, with 18 bases separating them. CDR1 and CDR2 (germline): MDHEN, SYDVKM. CDR3: CASSSPGANSHGYTF. The CDR3 region has the DNA TGTGCCAGCAGTTCCCCGGGTGCTAACTCTCATGGCTACACCTTC.

The J gene is TRBJ2-5, the V gene TRBV7-2, with 7 nucleotides matching TRBD1. Germline loops: CDR1 SGHTA, CDR2 FQGNSA. CDR3 length equals 12 residues. V shed 7 bases, J shed 10 bases, and the junction held 9 bases outside the gene matches. The CDR3 is CASKLTGYLQYF. CDR3 DNA sequence: TGTGCCAGCAAACTGACAGGGTATCTCCAGTACTTC.

The rearrangement links TRBV7-9 to TRBJ2-3; a possible D gene is TRBD2 (5 bases). V was cut by 2 bases and J by 3 bases, with 12 bases left in between. Germline assignment: CDR1 SEHNR and CDR2 FQNEAQ (reference sequence). This CDR3 is 15 amino acids long. CDR3 sequence reads: CASSLSSGYTDTQYF. CDR3 DNA sequence: TGTGCCAGCAGCTTATCGAGCGGTTATACAGATACGCAGTATTTT.

This chain joins TRBV27 and TRBJ2-3; 8 positions match TRBD2. The V segment lost 7 bases and the J segment 1 base; nucleotides outside the gene matches: 4. Germline CDR1 is MNHEY and CDR2 is SMNVEV (reference sequence). This CDR3 region has 14 residues. DNA of the CDR3: TGTGCCAGCACTCTACTAGCGGGCACAGATACGCAGTATTTT. It codes for CASTLLAGTDTQYF.

The chain is built from TRBV7-2 and TRBJ1-5; 9 bases agree with TRBD1. Germline V gene lookup returns CDR1 SGHTA and CDR2 FQGNSA. V lost 5 bases and J lost 9; bases outside the gene matches: 8. CDR3 size: 14 residues. The CDR3 nucleotides read TGTGCCAGCAGCCCCGAACAGGGGGCGCGGCCCCAGCATTTT. This encodes CASSPEQGARPQHF.

The genes are TRBV28 and TRBJ1-1; tentative D call: TRBD1 (6 bases). The CDR3 length is 13 residues. With 6 bases removed from V and 6 bases from J, the gap between germline ends came to 14 bases. Germline CDR1 MDHEN, CDR2 SYDVKM. As DNA, the CDR3 is TGTGCCAGCAGCCCGCAGGGGAGGGCTGAAGCTTTCTTT. Encoded protein: CASSPQGRAEAFF.

The CDR3 DNA sequence: TGTGCCAGCAGTGACCGGGGGTATAGCAATCAGCCCCAGCATTTT. As protein: CASSDRGYSNQPQHF. The rearrangement links TRBV2 to TRBJ1-5; weak D call: TRBD1 (5 bases). The germline V gene encodes CDR1 SNHLY and CDR2 FYNNEI. The CDR3 runs 15 residues. Trimming cost V 3 bases and J 0 bases, with 9 bases left between them.

The V call is TRBV7-6, the J call TRBJ2-3; TRBD2 matches at 8 bases. Germline V CDR1 and CDR2: SGHVS, FNYEAQ. V lost 3 bases to trimming and J lost 3 bases; unmatched junction nucleotides: 5. The CDR3 runs 15 residues. CDR3 region: CASSFRAGVTDTQYF. Here the CDR3 DNA reads TGTGCCAGCAGCTTTAGAGCGGGAGTGACAGATACGCAGTATTTT.

The V gene is TRBV10-1, the J gene TRBJ2-1, with D tentatively TRBD1 (7 bases). Trimming cost V 2 bases and J 8 bases, with 16 bases left between them. This CDR3 is 15 amino acids long. CDR1 and CDR2 (germline): WNHNN, SYGVQD (reference sequence). The CDR3: CASSEGGIGGHEQFF. CDR3 in DNA: TGCGCCAGCAGTGAGGGGGGGATAGGGGGCCATGAGCAGTTCTTC.

J is TRBJ1-3 and V is TRBV5-4, with TRBD1 as a possible D gene (6 bases). Germline assignment: CDR1 SGHNT and CDR2 YYREEE (reference sequence). V lost 2 bases, J lost 0 bases, and 9 bases lay in between. This CDR3 is 15 amino acids long. The CDR3 DNA sequence: TGTGCCAGCAGCTTAGACAGGTTCTCTGGAAACACCATATATTTT. Its translation is CASSLDRFSGNTIYF.

The chain is built from TRBV18 and TRBJ2-5; D is unresolved. This CDR3 has 13 amino acids. Between the trimmed V and J ends, which lost 5 bases and 4 bases, there was a span of 11 bases. Germline V gene data show CDR1 as KGHSH and CDR2 as LQKENI. Written as DNA, the CDR3 is TGTGCCAGCTCAGCTACTTCCCCAGAGACCCAGTACTTC. As protein: CASSATSPETQYF.

The chain combines TRBV27 with TRBJ1-2; 9 bases fit TRBD1. CDR3 size: 14 residues. Germline CDR1 and CDR2: MNHEY and SMNVEV (reference sequence). V lost 4 bases to trimming and J lost 4 bases; unmatched junction nucleotides: 4. The CDR3 here is CASSYGTGPYGYTF. The CDR3 coding sequence is TGTGCCAGCAGTTACGGGACAGGGCCCTATGGCTACACCTTC.

The V call is TRBV28, the J call TRBJ2-4; 7 bases are a match to TRBD1. V shed 5 bases, J shed 0 bases, and the junction held 7 bases outside the gene matches. The CDR3 has 16 amino acids. Germline CDR1 and CDR2: MDHEN and SYDVKM. The CDR3, as DNA: TGTGCCAGCAGTCAAGGACAGGCTTTAGCCAAAAACATTCAGTACTTC. It translates to CASSQGQALAKNIQYF.

As DNA, the CDR3 is TGTGCCAGCACCCCGGGAGGCTCACCCCTCCACTTT. It encodes CASTPGGSPLHF. V is TRBV6-5 and J is TRBJ1-6; no firm D call. V dropped 7 bases and J dropped 10 bases, with 11 bases sitting between them. Germline assignment: CDR1 MNHEY and CDR2 SVGAGI. The CDR3 is 12 residues long.